A selection of T cell receptor beta chains follows, all from one sample in a study of blood T cell repertoires in COVID-19. TCRdb keeps only in-frame clones here, not all; method: immunoSEQ multiplex PCR. Among about 140,000 clones listed, 86% were seen once. Sequences were obtained from PBMCs or T cells enriched from blood (not recorded which). These receptor sequences come from a man aged 45-65 years who had recovered from COVID-19. CDR3s include the opening cysteine and the closing phenylalanine or tryptophan. D genes are given only for firm matches. Size is stated for part of the rows, as once, few or many counts, or as a class when the clone is expanded.

cdr3_aa: CASTPDRLRRGANVLTF
cdr3_nt: TGTGCCAGCACCCCAGACAGGTTGCGTAGGGGGGCCAACGTCCTGACTTTC
v_call: TRBV7-2
j_call: TRBJ2-6
d_call: -
clone_size: -

cdr3_aa: CASSPLGRQGNTEAFF
cdr3_nt: TGTGCCAGCAGTCCCCTGGGCCGTCAGGGAAACACTGAAGCTTTCTTT
v_call: TRBV6-2/TRBV6-3
j_call: TRBJ1-1
d_call: -
clone_size: -

cdr3_aa: CASSLVAEPYEQYF
cdr3_nt: TGCGCCAGCAGCTTGGTCGCTGAGCCCTACGAGCAGTACTTC
v_call: TRBV5-1
j_call: TRBJ2-7
d_call: -
clone_size: once

cdr3_aa: CASSTRGTNYGYTF
cdr3_nt: TGTGCCAGCAGCACCAGGGGCACCAACTATGGCTACACCTTC
v_call: TRBV9
j_call: TRBJ1-2
d_call: -
clone_size: -

cdr3_aa: CASGDYQETQYF
cdr3_nt: TGTGCCAGCGGGGACTACCAAGAGACCCAGTACTTC
v_call: TRBV12-3/TRBV12-4
j_call: TRBJ2-5
d_call: -
clone_size: -

cdr3_aa: CASSPLDSMNTEAFF
cdr3_nt: TGTGCCAGCTCACCTTTGGACAGCATGAACACTGAAGCTTTCTTT
v_call: TRBV18
j_call: TRBJ1-1
d_call: -
clone_size: -

cdr3_aa: CASSLVRTQYF
cdr3_nt: TGCGCCAGCAGCTTGGTCCGTACGCAGTATTTT
v_call: TRBV5-1
j_call: TRBJ2-3
d_call: -
clone_size: once

cdr3_aa: CASSVELAGGNEQFF
cdr3_nt: TGTGCCAGCAGCGTAGAACTAGCGGGGGGGAATGAGCAGTTCTTC
v_call: TRBV9
j_call: TRBJ2-1
d_call: TRBD2
clone_size: -

cdr3_aa: CASRGGQGAYEQYF
cdr3_nt: TGTGCCAGCAGGGGGGGACAGGGGGCCTACGAGCAGTACTTC
v_call: TRBV27
j_call: TRBJ2-7
d_call: TRBD1
clone_size: -

cdr3_aa: CASSSNLAGGQETQYF
cdr3_nt: TGTGCCAGCAGCTCTAACCTAGCGGGAGGGCAAGAGACCCAGTACTTC
v_call: TRBV7-3
j_call: TRBJ2-5
d_call: TRBD2
clone_size: -

cdr3_aa: CASSIRGGSIQYF
cdr3_nt: TGTGCCAGCAGCATCCGGGGGGGCAGCATTCAGTACTTC
v_call: TRBV25-1
j_call: TRBJ2-4
d_call: TRBD2
clone_size: -

cdr3_aa: CASSNRADTQYF
cdr3_nt: TGTGCCAGTAGTAACCGCGCCGATACGCAGTATTTT
v_call: TRBV19
j_call: TRBJ2-3
d_call: -
clone_size: -

cdr3_aa: CAVPYRGGTDTQYF
cdr3_nt: TGTGCCGTTCCGTACAGGGGTGGCACAGATACGCAGTATTTT
v_call: TRBV6-5
j_call: TRBJ2-3
d_call: TRBD1
clone_size: -

cdr3_aa: CASRVIAGAGSPLHF
cdr3_nt: TGTGCCAGCAGAGTAATTGCAGGGGCAGGCTCACCCCTCCACTTT
v_call: TRBV11-2
j_call: TRBJ1-6
d_call: -
clone_size: -

cdr3_aa: CASSHGNRNSPLHF
cdr3_nt: TGTGCCAGCAGCCATGGAAACAGGAATTCACCCCTCCACTTT
v_call: TRBV11-2
j_call: TRBJ1-6
d_call: -
clone_size: -

cdr3_aa: CASSYRDFWGETQYF
cdr3_nt: TGTGCCAGCAGTTACCGGGACTTTTGGGGAGAGACCCAGTACTTC
v_call: TRBV6-2/TRBV6-3
j_call: TRBJ2-5
d_call: -
clone_size: -

cdr3_aa: CASSARAFSGANVLTF
cdr3_nt: TGTGCCAGCAGCGCCCGAGCCTTCTCTGGGGCCAACGTCCTGACTTTC
v_call: TRBV7-9
j_call: TRBJ2-6
d_call: -
clone_size: -

cdr3_aa: CASSRQGDLPQHF
cdr3_nt: TGCGCCAGCAGCCGACAGGGGGACCTACCCCAGCATTTT
v_call: TRBV5-1
j_call: TRBJ1-5
d_call: TRBD1
clone_size: -

cdr3_aa: CASIAGDRAYSNQPQHF
cdr3_nt: TGTGCCAGCATCGCGGGGGACAGGGCGTATAGCAATCAGCCCCAGCATTTT
v_call: TRBV7-8
j_call: TRBJ1-5
d_call: TRBD1
clone_size: -

cdr3_aa: CASSSLPGLAGAEDTQYF
cdr3_nt: TGTGCCAGCAGCTCACTACCGGGACTAGCGGGAGCAGAAGATACGCAGTATTTT
v_call: TRBV5-6
j_call: TRBJ2-3
d_call: TRBD2
clone_size: -

cdr3_aa: CASRGVAGGPQSPGTQYF
cdr3_nt: TGTGCCAGCAGAGGGGTAGCGGGAGGACCACAATCACCGGGGACCCAGTACTTC
v_call: TRBV5-5
j_call: TRBJ2-5
d_call: TRBD2
clone_size: few

cdr3_aa: CATSKRGGLVADTQYF
cdr3_nt: TGTGCCACCAGTAAGCGGGGGGGCCTGGTCGCAGATACGCAGTATTTT
v_call: TRBV24-1
j_call: TRBJ2-3
d_call: TRBD2
clone_size: -